These 22 T cell receptor beta chains were sequenced from one sample in a study of neurological immune-mediated disorders. TCRdb reprocessed the 5' RACE reads with MiXCR, giving one entry per CDR3 protein. The sample has 13,000 to 15,000 distinct CDR3 sequences, about 13% seen once. Sequencing input: CD8+ T cells from blood. These receptor sequences come from a female donor with HTLV-1-associated myelopathy (HAM/TSP).

This clonotype showed up many times. This sequence joins TRBV11-2 and TRBJ2-1; D assignment may be TRBD1 or TRBD2 (6 bases each). This CDR3 has 15 residues. Germline values: CDR1 SGHAT, CDR2 FQNNGV. Trimming left V 4 bases short and J 5 bases short, with 15 bases between. CDR3 in DNA: TGTGCCAGCAGCTCGGGGGCAGTGAGAAACAATGAGCAGTTCTTC. Amino acids: CASSSGAVRNNEQFF.

This clonotype was seen at least ten times. The chain uses TRBV4-3 and TRBJ2-4, with 11 bases identical to TRBD1. The CDR3 consists of 18 residues. Per the germline V gene, CDR1 is LGHNA and CDR2 is YSLEER. The V and J ends lost 5 bases and 6 bases, in that order; junction bases with no gene match: 15. CDR3 DNA: TGCGCCAGCAGCTTCTCAACGGGGACAGGGGGTCTTGGAAACATTCAGTACTTC. It translates to CASSFSTGTGGLGNIQYF.

This clonotype has ten or more counts. The rearrangement links TRBV29-1 to TRBJ2-6; D ambiguous. The CDR3 has 15 residues. Trimming cost V 7 bases and J 0 bases, with 13 bases left between them. Germline V gene data show CDR1 as SQVTM and CDR2 as ANQGSEA. In DNA form, the CDR3 reads TGCAGCGCTTGGACGGAAGACTCTGGGGCCAACGTCCTGACTTTC. This sequence encodes CSAWTEDSGANVLTF.

In its sample, this clonotype ranks as medium-sized. This chain connects TRBV5-1 to TRBJ2-1; D ambiguous. Trimming removed 0 bases from V and 9 bases from J, with 13 bases in between. Per germline, CDR1 SGHRS and CDR2 YFSETQ. The CDR3 contains 14 residues. DNA of the CDR3: TGCGCCAGCAGCTTGGGTCTGCCTTTGAGTGAGCAGTTCTTC. This encodes CASSLGLPLSEQFF.

This clonotype was seen repeatedly, ten times or more. The chain couples TRBV4-2 to TRBJ1-6; no definite D call. This CDR3 contains 16 residues. Trimming stripped 0 bases from V and 7 bases from J, with 13 bases between. Looked up from germline, CDR1 is LGHNA and CDR2 is YNFKEQ. CDR3 sequence: CASSQDRSGSNSPLHF. CDR3 sequence (DNA): TGTGCCAGCAGCCAAGATCGTTCGGGGTCCAATTCACCCCTCCACTTT.

The chain links TRBV7-6 to TRBJ2-2, with D unclear. This CDR3 has 14 residues. The V and J ends lost 9 bases and 7 bases respectively, with 18 bases between them. CDR1 and CDR2 from the germline V gene are SGHVS and FNYEAQ. CDR3 nucleotides: TGTGCCAGAAGCCAAGTAAAGTTTTACGGGGAGCTGTTTTTT. Protein: CARSQVKFYGELFF.

This clonotype was found many times. In DNA form, the CDR3 reads TGTGCCAGCAGCTTGAGTCACTCAAGCTACGAGCAGTACTTC. It yields the protein CASSLSHSSYEQYF. The J gene is TRBJ2-7, the V gene TRBV11-1, with no clear D. Germline V gene data show CDR1 as SGHAT and CDR2 as FQDESV (reference sequence). The CDR3 is 14 residues long. Trimming stripped 3 bases from V and 3 bases from J, with 12 bases between.

This clonotype was detected ten times or more. V is TRBV7-3 and J is TRBJ2-7; tentative D call: TRBD2 (6 bases). Germline assignment: CDR1 SGHTA and CDR2 FQGTGA. The V and J ends lost 2 bases and 2 bases respectively, with 13 bases between them. The CDR3 loop spans 15 amino acids. The chain's CDR3 is CASSLGAGPAYEQYF. CDR3 nucleotides: TGTGCCAGCAGCTTAGGGGCGGGACCGGCCTACGAGCAGTACTTC.

This clonotype is medium-sized (0.01 to 0.1%) within its sample. The chain joins TRBV10-3 to TRBJ2-1, with D perhaps TRBD1 or TRBD2 (5 bases each). V dropped 0 bases and J dropped 0 bases, with 6 bases sitting between them. This CDR3 region has 15 residues. From germline, CDR1 is ENHRY and CDR2 SYGVKD. This CDR3 is CAISESGGSYNEQFF. The CDR3 bases are TGTGCCATCAGTGAGTCTGGGGGCTCCTACAATGAGCAGTTCTTC.

Many counts were recorded for this clonotype. J is TRBJ2-1 and V is TRBV18; D is unclear. Per germline, CDR1 KGHSH and CDR2 LQKENI. V gave up 0 bases and J gave up 6 bases, with 15 bases separating them. There are 16 residues in the CDR3. The CDR3 coding sequence is TGTGCCAGCTCACCACCAGGAACCCAGTATAGCAATGAGCAGTTCTTC. This codes for CASSPPGTQYSNEQFF.

This clonotype was seen ten or more times. The V and J genes are TRBV9 and TRBJ2-5; 8 bases agree with TRBD1. Germline assignment: CDR1 SGDLS and CDR2 YYNGEE. The CDR3 covers 16 residues. The V segment lost 2 bases and the J segment 4 bases; nucleotides outside the gene matches: 10. CDR3 sequence reads: CASSVLTGEEGETQYF. The CDR3 region has the DNA TGTGCCAGCAGCGTCTTGACAGGGGAAGAGGGAGAGACCCAGTACTTC.

This clonotype has ten or more counts. The J gene is TRBJ1-4, the V gene TRBV5-8; a possible D gene is TRBD1 (6 bases). Between the trimmed V and J ends, which lost 2 bases and 5 bases, there was a span of 13 bases. Per germline, CDR1 SGHTS and CDR2 YDEGEE. The CDR3 extends over 15 amino acids. In DNA form, the CDR3 reads TGTGCCAGCAGCTTCCCAGGGGATATGAATGAAAAACTGTTTTTT. Residues: CASSFPGDMNEKLFF.

In its sample, this clonotype was seen many times. The chain recombines TRBV4-1 with TRBJ2-7; 7 positions agree with TRBD1. This CDR3 comprises 15 residues. The trim removed 1 base at V and 0 bases at J, leaving 3 bases unmatched. Germline CDR1 reads MGHRA; CDR2 reads YSYEKL. The CDR3 loop is CASSQVTGSSYEQYF. The DNA for the CDR3 is TGCGCCAGCAGCCAAGTGACAGGGAGCTCCTACGAGCAGTACTTC.

This clonotype was found many times. The chain joins TRBV7-2 to TRBJ1-5; no clear D gene. V lost 0 bases, J lost 2 bases, and 17 bases lay in between. The CDR3 extends over 18 amino acids. Germline values: CDR1 SGHTA, CDR2 FQGNSA. Here the CDR3 reads CASSLATDAVRGNQPQHF. The CDR3 bases are TGTGCCAGCAGCTTAGCCACAGACGCGGTTAGGGGCAATCAGCCCCAGCATTTT.

This clonotype appeared many times. The V and J genes are TRBV9 and TRBJ2-1, with D uncertain. In germline, CDR1 is SGDLS, CDR2 YYNGEE. The ends were cut back, 0 bases at V and 5 bases at J, with 3 bases in the middle. This CDR3 has 12 amino acids. The CDR3 DNA sequence: TGTGCCAGCAGCGTAGCCCACAATGAGCAGTTCTTC. This sequence encodes CASSVAHNEQFF.

This clonotype was observed many times. CDR3 nucleotides: TGCGCCAGCAGCCAAGATCCGGCAGGGGACGAGACCCAGTACTTC. As protein: CASSQDPAGDETQYF. This chain joins TRBV4-3 and TRBJ2-5; weak D call: TRBD1 (6 bases). Trimming cost V 0 bases and J 5 bases, with 13 bases left between them. The CDR3 extends over 15 amino acids. Germline V gene lookup returns CDR1 LGHNA and CDR2 YSLEER.

The chain joins TRBV7-9 to TRBJ2-5, with 9 bases lining up with TRBD2. Germline CDR1 SEHNR, CDR2 FQNEAQ (reference sequence). This CDR3 comprises 18 residues. V lost 4 bases and J lost 1; bases outside the gene matches: 13. For the CDR3, the DNA is TGTGCCAGCAGCTCCGGTGGGGGAGTAGCGGGAGCCCAAGAGACCCAGTACTTC. It translates to CASSSGGGVAGAQETQYF.

This clonotype has at least ten counts. The V and J genes are TRBV19 and TRBJ2-2; 11 bases align to TRBD2. This CDR3 has 18 residues. With 3 bases clipped from V and 3 bases from J, the junction kept 9 bases outside the gene matches. CDR1 and CDR2 (germline): LNHDA, SQIVND (reference sequence). The CDR3 coding sequence is TGTGCCAGTAGTATCGCTGGGCTAGCGGGGGGCGACACCGGGGAGCTGTTTTTT. It specifies CASSIAGLAGGDTGELFF.

This clonotype was observed many times. The rearrangement joins TRBV20-1 to TRBJ2-7; 7 positions match TRBD1. The CDR3 is made up of 16 amino acids. J lost 2 bases, V lost 6 bases, and 16 bases had no gene match. Germline V gives CDR1 DFQATT, CDR2 SNEGSKA (reference sequence). CDR3 region: CSAIPLFGTEAYEQYF. The CDR3 bases are TGCAGTGCCATCCCCTTGTTCGGGACAGAGGCCTACGAGCAGTACTTC.

The table lists this clonotype with many counts. The chain combines TRBV20-1 with TRBJ2-6; possibly TRBD2 for D (6 bases). The CDR3 length is 16 residues. Germline lookup yields CDR1 DFQATT and CDR2 SNEGSKA (reference sequence). The germline V and J ends were trimmed by 4 bases and 0 bases, with 13 bases remaining between them. CDR3 sequence reads: CSANARGRSGANVLTF. Written as DNA, the CDR3 is TGCAGTGCTAACGCGCGGGGTCGCTCTGGGGCCAACGTCCTGACTTTC.

In its sample, this clonotype was seen many times. The chain recombines TRBV5-6 with TRBJ1-4, with D perhaps TRBD1 (5 bases). CDR1 is SGHDT, CDR2 YYEEEE, per germline. Trimming took off 0 bases at V and 8 bases at J, with 11 bases between the two ends. CDR3 size: 14 residues. The CDR3 DNA reads TGTGCCAGCAGCTTGGTGGGACGACCCGAAAAACTGTTTTTT. As protein: CASSLVGRPEKLFF.

In its sample, this clonotype was seen many times. The CDR3 protein is CASSPRQRETQYF. The CDR3 nucleotides read TGTGCCAGCAGTCCACGACAGCGGGAGACCCAGTACTTC. The chain carries TRBV12-3 or TRBV12-4 and TRBJ2-5; either TRBD1 or TRBD2 may supply D (5 bases each). V lost 5 bases and J 5 bases, leaving 12 bases between the germline ends. This CDR3 is built from 13 residues.